These 8 T cell receptor beta chains were all obtained from the same sample, sequenced in a study of shared clonotypes between healthy human individuals. Naivety among CD8 cells was defined by CD45RO negativity and positive CCR7 selection, thereby excluding terminally differentiated effector memory CD45RA+ cells. The table came from immunoSEQ multiplex PCR; TCRdb's copy has only in-frame clones and leaves some out. The sample consists of approximately 2,000,000 clones, approximately 92% of them appearing once. Sequencing was performed on naive CD8+ T cells from PBMCs. These receptors originate from a man aged 18 to 30 in good health. Some clones in this sample may be carry-over from other donors' samples.

This clone was seen once. The chain links TRBV25-1 to TRBJ2-7; D remains unclear. Germline V gene data show CDR1 as MGHDK and CDR2 as SYGVNS. The length of the CDR3 is 14 residues. Trimming stripped 8 bases from V and 1 base from J, with 15 bases between. In nucleotides, the CDR3 is TGTGCCAGCGCGGCAGGCCTGGGTTCCTACGAGCAGTACTTC. Its protein product is CASAAGLGSYEQYF.

V usage is TRBV6-6 and J usage is TRBJ2-5; 8 bases align to TRBD2. CDR1 and CDR2 (germline): MNHNY, SVGAGI (reference sequence). The CDR3 has 15 residues. Trimming at V came to 6 bases and at J to 2 bases, leaving 8 bases not matched to a gene. The CDR3 protein is CASRPQREGQETQYF. The CDR3 DNA reads TGTGCCAGCAGACCCCAACGGGAGGGACAAGAGACCCAGTACTTC.

Details on this clone: The same CDR3 can be traced to other DNA sequences in this sample. The chain joins TRBV5-6 to TRBJ2-7, with a tentative D call TRBD2 (6 bases). Trimming removed 2 bases from V and 4 bases from J, with 13 bases in between. Germline V lookup: CDR1 SGHDT, CDR2 YYEEEE. The CDR3 consists of 14 residues. Here the CDR3 DNA reads TGTGCCAGCAGCTTTGGGCGCGGGGCGTACGAGCAGTACTTC. Its protein product is CASSFGRGAYEQYF.

This clone was found a few times. The chain has TRBV6-1 and TRBJ1-1; D unclear. V dropped 2 bases and J dropped 4 bases, with 11 bases sitting between them. The V gene's germline CDR1 is MNHNS and CDR2 SASEGT. The CDR3 sequence is 14 residues long. The CDR3 DNA sequence: TGTGCCAGCAGTGAAAGGTTCGAGTCCACTGAAGCTTTCTTT. Translated: CASSERFESTEAFF.

To note about this clone: The sample has other DNA sequences that encode this CDR3 too. The rearrangement links TRBV27 to TRBJ2-7; 7 bases are shared with TRBD2. The CDR3 extends over 12 amino acids. The germline V gene has CDR1 MNHEY and CDR2 SMNVEV (reference sequence). J gave up 3 bases and V 8 bases, and 4 bases lay outside the gene matches. The CDR3 DNA reads as TGTGCCAGCTCGACTAGCAGCTACGAGCAGTACTTC. This translates into CASSTSSYEQYF.

This chain joins TRBV5-6 and TRBJ2-1; 10 nucleotides line up with TRBD2. With 1 base clipped from V and 9 bases from J, the junction kept 4 bases outside the gene matches. The germline gives CDR1 SGHDT, CDR2 YYEEEE. The CDR3 has 14 residues. Here the CDR3 DNA reads TGTGCCAGCAGCTTGAGTCTAGCGGGAGCTGAGCAGTTCTTC. Encoded protein: CASSLSLAGAEQFF.

The J gene is TRBJ1-1, the V gene TRBV11-1, with 7 bases lining up with TRBD1. V was pared by 3 bases and J by 1 base, with 11 bases of the junction left unmatched. CDR3 size: 17 residues. Germline lookup yields CDR1 SGHAT and CDR2 FQDESV (reference sequence). The CDR3 DNA sequence: TGTGCCAGCAGCTTCCCTTTGAGGGACAGCAGGAACACTGAAGCTTTCTTT. Encoded protein: CASSFPLRDSRNTEAFF.

This chain uses TRBV9 with TRBJ2-5; 10 bases line up with TRBD1. With V trimmed by 1 base and J by 7 bases, 10 bases remained unmatched. CDR1 and CDR2 (germline): SGDLS, YYNGEE. The CDR3 extends over 16 amino acids. CDR3 loop: CASSVQGQGYFGTQYF. As DNA, the CDR3 is TGTGCCAGCAGCGTACAGGGACAGGGGTATTTCGGGACCCAGTACTTC.